The clone carrying this TCR beta chain was detected a few times. Its antigen is as yet unknown. These data originate in a study of identical twins. Notes on the study in general: Where out-of-frame alpha sequences were twin-shared, they showed excess low generation probability. Model-predicted out-of-frame TCR alpha sharing fell below observed values in monozygotic twins.

TCRdb reanalysed the 5' RACE reads using MiXCR and keeps one entry per CDR3 protein. The sample has 600,000 to 850,000 distinct CDR3 sequences; around a sixth are singletons. Germline V gene data show CDR1 as MNHNS and CDR2 as SASEGT. CDR3 length: 15 residues. Trimming removed 6 bases from V and 7 bases from J; junction bases left unmatched: 7. This same sample was also part of a study on T cells expressing NK-cell markers. That investigation notes: The CD3+CD56-NKG2C+ fraction was also led by these clonotypes in a handful of donors.

The rearrangement joins TRBV6-1 to TRBJ1-6; 9 nucleotides match TRBD1. This receptor was identified in a woman in her late teens or twenties in good health. Sequences were obtained from PBMCs. CDR3 residues: CASRSGQGGNSPLHF. CDR3 sequence (DNA): TGTGCCAGCAGGTCGGGACAGGGAGGGAATTCACCCCTCCACTTT.